The sequence of this TCR beta chain was determined in a study of shared T cell receptors in the human thymus. Only in-frame clones appear in the TCRdb table, and some are missing; sequencing was by immunoSEQ multiplex PCR. The table lists hundreds of thousands of clones, approximately 87% of them singletons. Germline loops: CDR1 MNHNY, CDR2 SVGAGI (reference sequence). V gave up 6 bases and J gave up 4 bases; unmatched junction bases: 6. CDR3 size: 15 residues. This sample was also put to use in a study of human thymus T cells. That work contributes: Thymic samples were excised during corrective heart operations. Unrelated individuals reportedly shared highly overlapping thymic TCR repertoires.

This TCR was sampled from a boy in the first two years of life with a congenital heart defect. The sample comprised thymocytes. The rearrangement joins TRBV6-6 to TRBJ2-2; 9 bases match TRBD2. The CDR3 reads CASSPTSGRTGELFF. CDR3 nucleotide sequence: TGTGCCAGCAGCCCTACTAGCGGGCGCACCGGGGAGCTGTTTTTT.